The 7 T cell receptor beta chains presented below share a single source sample, sequenced in a study of T cell repertoires in cytomegalovirus infection. TCRdb independently ran MiXCR on the reads; one entry per CDR3 protein. Among some 220,000 distinct CDR3 sequences, around 40% were seen once, and the ten largest hold approximately 60%. Antigens for these TCRs are unknown. Here the sequenced sample was CD8+ T cells from cultured PBMCs, taken from culture after CMV antigen stimulation. These receptors were obtained from a human donor in good health (CMV status not recorded). Some clones in this sample may be carry-over from other donors' samples.

This clonotype was counted a few times. The chain couples TRBV12-3 or TRBV12-4 to TRBJ2-3, with 11 bases identical to TRBD2. The CDR3 has 16 amino acids. V gave up 3 bases and J gave up 5 bases; unmatched junction bases: 7. The DNA for the CDR3 is TGTGCCAGCAGTTTCGGACTAGCGGGCCGTGGAGATACGCAGTATTTT. It translates to CASSFGLAGRGDTQYF.

This clonotype has ten or more counts. The chain uses TRBV9 and TRBJ2-3; D perhaps matches TRBD2 (5 bases). Trimming cost V 0 bases and J 1 base, with 12 bases left between them. The CDR3 runs 16 residues. Germline CDR1 SGDLS, CDR2 YYNGEE. Here the CDR3 DNA reads TGTGCCAGCAGCGTAGAAGGACTCCTCCGCACAGATACGCAGTATTTT. It codes for CASSVEGLLRTDTQYF.

This clonotype was seen a few times. The V and J genes are TRBV7-9 and TRBJ2-7, with D possibly matching TRBD2 (5 bases). This CDR3 spans 14 amino acids. Trimming stripped 1 base from V and 0 bases from J, with 7 bases between. The germline V gene encodes CDR1 SEHNR and CDR2 FQNEAQ (reference sequence). The CDR3 DNA reads as TGTGCCAGCAGCTTAGTGGGAGCCTCCTACGAGCAGTACTTC. This sequence encodes CASSLVGASYEQYF.

The chain couples TRBV7-9 to TRBJ2-1, with 9 nucleotides matching TRBD2. Unmatched junction bases numbered 7, after V lost 5 bases and J lost 5 bases. The CDR3 is 15 residues long. From germline, CDR1 is SEHNR and CDR2 FQNEAQ (reference sequence). CDR3 nucleotides: TGTGCCAGCAGCGAATCCGGGACTAGCAACAATGAGCAGTTCTTC. It codes for CASSESGTSNNEQFF.

The chain uses TRBV28 and TRBJ2-4; D may be TRBD1 (6 bases). Deletions cut 5 bases from V and 1 base from J, with 12 bases between. CDR3 length: 15 residues. Per germline, CDR1 MDHEN and CDR2 SYDVKM. CDR3 amino acids: CASSRQAVAKNIQYF. The CDR3 bases are TGTGCCAGCAGTCGACAGGCGGTGGCCAAAAACATTCAGTACTTC.

This clonotype was detected only a few times. J is TRBJ1-3 and V is TRBV28, with D hard to call. The CDR3 length is 16 residues. The germline gives CDR1 MDHEN, CDR2 SYDVKM. Trimming cost V 3 bases and J 0 bases, with 12 bases left between them. The CDR3 DNA sequence: TGTGCCAGCAGTTTTCAGGTACCTCCCTCTGGAAACACCATATATTTT. It translates to CASSFQVPPSGNTIYF.

CDR3 protein: CASSQDRRGMNTEAFF. The CDR3 region has the DNA TGCGCCAGCAGCCAGGATCGGCGAGGAATGAACACTGAAGCTTTCTTT. The V and J genes are TRBV4-1 and TRBJ1-1, with D hard to call. There are 16 residues in the CDR3. CDR1 is MGHRA, CDR2 YSYEKL, per germline. V was trimmed by 3 bases and J by 0 bases, leaving 14 bases between them.